Each of the 8 T cell receptor beta chains below was sequenced from the same sample in a study of CD4 T cells in relation to SARS-CoV-2 and coronaviruses. CD4+ T cells from unexposed donors were obtained before the COVID-19 pandemic (2011-2018). Isolation of CD4+ T cells took place after about 9 days in culture. Only in-frame clones appear in the TCRdb table, and some are missing; sequencing was by immunoSEQ multiplex PCR. The sample holds around 23,000 clones, roughly 70% seen once. These TCRs are of unknown antigen specificity. What was sequenced was CD4+ T cells from PBMCs, cultured in vitro. Receptors were obtained from a human donor in good health.

The chain couples TRBV15 to TRBJ1-6, with 8 bases identical to TRBD1. Germline trimming cut 5 bases from V and 8 bases from J; bases unmatched to any gene: 5. The CDR3 spans 14 residues. Germline loops: CDR1 LNHNV, CDR2 YYDKDF (reference sequence). The CDR3 here is CATSRQGSDSPLHF. As DNA, the CDR3 is TGTGCCACCAGCCGACAGGGGAGCGATTCACCCCTCCACTTT.

The V gene is TRBV18, the J gene TRBJ1-2, with D perhaps matching TRBD1 (5 bases). There are 14 residues in the CDR3. CDR1 and CDR2 (germline): KGHSH, LQKENI. V lost 6 bases and J lost 1, with 12 bases in between. The CDR3 protein is CASSITGDNYGYTF. The CDR3 DNA is TGTGCCAGCTCCATCACGGGGGATAACTATGGCTACACCTTC.

This clone was seen a few times. J is TRBJ2-2 and V is TRBV7-9, with D uncertain. This CDR3 has 13 amino acids. With 7 bases removed from V and 3 bases from J, the gap between germline ends came to 9 bases. The germline V gene has CDR1 SEHNR and CDR2 FQNEAQ (reference sequence). In nucleotides, the CDR3 is TGTGCCAGCACCCTAGGGTACACCGGGGAGCTGTTTTTT. It specifies CASTLGYTGELFF. The full variable domain, in which reference TRBV7-9 and TRBJ2-2 provide the parts outside the CDR3, is DTGVSQNPRHKITKRGQNVTFRCDPISEHNRLYWYRQTLGQGPEFLTYFQNEAQLEKSRLLSDRFSAERPKGSFSTLEIQRTEQGDSAMYLCASTLGYTGELFFGEGSRLTVL.

This clone was observed a single time. The chain combines TRBV19 with TRBJ2-7; D might be TRBD1 (6 bases). The CDR3 runs 15 residues. CDR1 and CDR2 from the germline V gene are LNHDA and SQIVND (reference sequence). The V gene lost 3 bases and the J gene lost 0 bases, with 12 bases spanning the gap. In nucleotides, the CDR3 is TGTGCCAGTAGTATGGGGACACTAAGCTCCTACGAGCAGTACTTC. Its protein product is CASSMGTLSSYEQYF.

This chain connects TRBV19 to TRBJ2-2, with D tentatively TRBD2 (7 bases). Per the germline V gene, CDR1 is LNHDA and CDR2 is SQIVND (reference sequence). This CDR3 region has 14 residues. V was pared by 5 bases and J by 5 bases, with 12 bases between. The CDR3 coding sequence is TGTGCCAGTAGTCGGGGGGCCGCAACCGGGGAGCTGTTTTTT. It yields the protein CASSRGAATGELFF.

The rearrangement links TRBV29-1 to TRBJ2-1; 14 bases are a match to TRBD2. Unmatched junction bases numbered 10, after V lost 6 bases and J lost 9 bases. The CDR3 runs 15 residues. Germline CDR1 is SQVTM and CDR2 is ANQGSEA. The CDR3 DNA sequence: TGCAGCGTCGGCCCCGGGACTAGCGGGAGCGGTGAGCAGTTCTTC. Translation gives CSVGPGTSGSGEQFF.

The chain combines TRBV27 with TRBJ2-3, with 7 positions matching TRBD2. CDR1 MNHEY and CDR2 SMNVEV come from the germline V gene (reference sequence). Trimming at V came to 4 bases and at J to 9 bases, leaving 13 bases not matched to a gene. The CDR3 runs 15 residues. This chain's CDR3 is CASSSNVEGGRTQYF. DNA for the CDR3: TGTGCCAGCAGTTCCAACGTCGAAGGCGGGAGAACGCAGTATTTT.

The sample holds a few counts of this clone. This chain links TRBV20-1 with TRBJ1-3, with a weak D call TRBD1 (5 bases). The ends were cut back, 3 bases at V and 0 bases at J, with 9 bases in the middle. Germline CDR1 and CDR2: DFQATT and SNEGSKA (reference sequence). CDR3 length equals 14 residues. The CDR3 nucleotides read TGCAGTGCTAGTGGGGCCGCCTCTGGAAACACCATATATTTT. Its translation is CSASGAASGNTIYF.